This is a list of T cell receptor beta chains from one sample in a study of cytomegalovirus exposure and HLA in healthy donors. The protocol was immunoSEQ multiplex PCR, while the TCRdb copy is restricted to in-frame clones and leaves out a portion. Of approximately 120,000 clones in the sample, 73% were seen once. Source material: PBMCs. Receptor source: a man aged 55 to 70 in good health and CMV-seropositive. The CDR3 runs from the conserved cysteine through the conserved F or W. A D gene is named only where the DNA matches it firmly. Some rows mark clone size as missing; the rest say once, few, many or name a class of expanded clone.

v_gene	len	d_gene	j_gene	abundance	CDR3nt	CDR3aa
TRBV29-1	13	TRBD1	TRBJ1-2	NA	TGCAGCGTCGATCACAGGGGAAGTTATGGCTACACCTTC	CSVDHRGSYGYTF
TRBV30	12	NA	TRBJ1-1	NA	TGTGCCTGGAGAGGGAGGTCCCGGAAAGCTTTCTTT	CAWRGRSRKAFF
TRBV5-4	14	NA	TRBJ2-5	NA	TGTGCCAGCAGCTTGGGAGGTATGCAAGAGACCCAGTACTTC	CASSLGGMQETQYF
TRBV19	14	TRBD1	TRBJ2-7	few	TGTGCCACCCAACCCGGGACAGGGACCTACGAGCAGTACTTC	CATQPGTGTYEQYF
TRBV27	13	NA	TRBJ1-3	NA	TGTGCCAGCAGCGTGTTGGGCGAAAACACCATATATTTT	CASSVLGENTIYF
TRBV19	15	TRBD1	TRBJ1-2	few	TGTGCCAGTACCTCCTCTGGGACAGGATCTATGGGCTACACCTTC	CASTSSGTGSMGYTF
TRBV19	16	TRBD1	TRBJ2-7	NA	TGTGCCAGTAGTGACTTCTCGGGGACAGGGGGCTACGAGCAGTACTTC	CASSDFSGTGGYEQYF
TRBV2	12	TRBD1	TRBJ2-7	NA	TGTGCCAGCGGGACAGGGATATACGAGCAGTACTTC	CASGTGIYEQYF
TRBV6-1	18	TRBD2	TRBJ2-5	NA	TGTGCCAGCAGTGAAGTAGCGGGGGGGCGGGGGTACCAAGAGACCCAGTACTTC	CASSEVAGGRGYQETQYF
TRBV10-3	14	NA	TRBJ2-7	once	TGTGCCATCAGCCCGGACGGGAGCTCCTACGAGCAGTACTTC	CAISPDGSSYEQYF
TRBV2	13	TRBD1	TRBJ2-7	few	TGTGCCGAGGGACAGGGGAGCTCCTACGAGCAGTACTTC	CAEGQGSSYEQYF
TRBV9	17	NA	TRBJ2-2	NA	TGTGCCAGCAGCAGGTACGGGCAGGGGAGAAACACCGGGGAGCTGTTTTTT	CASSRYGQGRNTGELFF
TRBV18	16	TRBD2	TRBJ2-1	NA	TGTGCCAGCTCATCCGGGACTAGCGGGGGGTACAATGAGCAGTTCTTC	CASSSGTSGGYNEQFF
TRBV19	17	NA	TRBJ1-5	NA	TGTGCCAGTAGTATGGCGGAGGGGCAGAGACGCAATCAGCCCCAGCATTTT	CASSMAEGQRRNQPQHF
TRBV28	15	TRBD1	TRBJ2-7	NA	TGTGCCAGCAGTTTAACAGGGGGCATGTCCTACGAGCAGTACTTC	CASSLTGGMSYEQYF
TRBV28	16	NA	TRBJ1-6	NA	TGTGCCAGCAGTTTAAAAGGCAGGGGAAATAATTCACCCCTCCACTTT	CASSLKGRGNNSPLHF
TRBV5-4	14	TRBD1	TRBJ1-2	NA	TGTGCCAGCAGCGCACGGACAGGGATGTATGGCTACACCTTC	CASSARTGMYGYTF
TRBV5-4	20	TRBD1	TRBJ2-1	NA	TGTGCCAGCAGCCGAGGTACAGGGGGTGTCATGTGGAGAGCGGCAAATGAGCAGTTCTTC	CASSRGTGGVMWRAANEQFF
TRBV7-3	13	NA	TRBJ2-1	NA	TGTGCCAGCAGCTTCCAGAGCGACAATGAGCAGTTCTTC	CASSFQSDNEQFF
TRBV28	14	NA	TRBJ1-1	once	TGTGCCATACAACGTTCCCCCATGAACACTGAAGCTTTCTTT	CAIQRSPMNTEAFF
TRBV5-1	14	TRBD1	TRBJ2-7	NA	TGCGCCAGCAGCCCTGGGGGACAGGGAGGGGAGCAGTACTTC	CASSPGGQGGEQYF
TRBV2	12	TRBD1	TRBJ1-1	NA	TGTGCCAGACAGGGGGCGCACACTGAAGCTTTCTTT	CARQGAHTEAFF
TRBV10-1	15	NA	TRBJ2-3	NA	TGCGCCAGCAGTGAGTCCGCCGGGAACATCGATACGCAGTATTTT	CASSESAGNIDTQYF
TRBV6-1	15	TRBD1	TRBJ1-3	NA	TGTGCCAGCAGTAGAGACCGGGACAGGGTGAACACCATATATTTT	CASSRDRDRVNTIYF
TRBV30	13	NA	TRBJ2-3	NA	TGTGCCTGGAGCCCCTATAGCACAGATACGCAGTATTTT	CAWSPYSTDTQYF
TRBV5-1	16	TRBD1	TRBJ2-3	NA	TGCGCCAGCAGCTTGATAACAGGGGAAAGCACAGATACGCAGTATTTT	CASSLITGESTDTQYF
TRBV27	15	NA	TRBJ1-6	NA	TGTGCCAGCAGTTTAGCAGGGTCCCGGAATTCACCCCTCCACTTT	CASSLAGSRNSPLHF
TRBV7-6	14	NA	TRBJ1-1	NA	TGTGCCAGCAGCTTAGGCGGGGGGAACACTGAAGCTTTCTTT	CASSLGGGNTEAFF
TRBV5-1	14	NA	TRBJ1-1	few	TGCGCCAGCAGCCTGGGACAAATGAACACTGAAGCTTTCTTT	CASSLGQMNTEAFF
TRBV27	11	TRBD1	TRBJ2-7	NA	TGTGCCAGCCAGGGGGCGCCCGAGCAGTACTTC	CASQGAPEQYF
TRBV28	13	NA	TRBJ1-1	NA	TGTGCCAGCAGTTCAATCATAGACACTGAAGCTTTCTTT	CASSSIIDTEAFF
TRBV5-1	14	NA	TRBJ2-7	NA	TGCGCCAGCAGCTACGGACAGCTTTCCCACGAGCAGTACTTC	CASSYGQLSHEQYF
TRBV4-1	16	NA	TRBJ1-1	NA	TGCGCCAGCAGACGGGGAGACACAGCGGCGGGCACTGAAGCTTTCTTT	CASRRGDTAAGTEAFF
TRBV29-1	12	NA	TRBJ2-5	NA	TGCAGCGCTGGACAGCCCCAAGAGACCCAGTACTTC	CSAGQPQETQYF
TRBV5-1	16	TRBD2	TRBJ2-2	few	TGCGCCAGCAGATGGTCGGGCGGGGGGGCCGTCGGGGAGCTGTTTTTT	CASRWSGGGAVGELFF
TRBV29-1	15	TRBD1	TRBJ2-1	NA	TGCAGCGTCGCGGATACCGGGACAGGGGTGGATGAGCAGTTCTTC	CSVADTGTGVDEQFF
TRBV11-2	11	TRBD1	TRBJ1-1	NA	TGTGCCAGCAGCCCGGGACAGTTCGCTTTCTTT	CASSPGQFAFF
TRBV6-6	16	NA	TRBJ1-5	NA	TGTGCCAGCAGCCTAACCGAATTCTCTAGCAATCAGCCCCAGCATTTT	CASSLTEFSSNQPQHF
TRBV19	13	TRBD1	TRBJ2-7	NA	TGTGCCAGTAGCGACAGGGGACGCTACGAGCAGTACTTC	CASSDRGRYEQYF
TRBV7-3	17	NA	TRBJ2-6	NA	TGTGCCAGCAGCTCTCACGGGCAGGGCTCTGGGGCCAACGTCCTGACTTTC	CASSSHGQGSGANVLTF
TRBV19	13	NA	TRBJ1-1	NA	TGTGCCAGTAGTATCGGACTGGGCACTGAAGCTTTCTTT	CASSIGLGTEAFF
TRBV6-6	14	NA	TRBJ1-2	few	TGTGCCAGCAGTTACCCAGGGGACGGTCTATGCTACACCTTC	CASSYPGDGLCYTF
TRBV25-1	11	NA	TRBJ2-7	NA	TGCGCCAGCAGTGTTCACAACGAGCAGTACTTC	CASSVHNEQYF
TRBV27	17	TRBD2	TRBJ2-1	NA	TGTGCCAGCAGTTTAAGAAGCGGGGGACTCCTCTACAATGAGCAGTTCTTC	CASSLRSGGLLYNEQFF
TRBV27	16	NA	TRBJ2-1	NA	TGTGCCAGCAGTTTATCGCGGCAGGGGAAGAGGAATGAGCAGTTCTTC	CASSLSRQGKRNEQFF
TRBV7-2	14	TRBD1	TRBJ2-2	NA	TGTGCCAGCCGCCCGACAGGGTTGACCGGGGAGCTGTTTTTT	CASRPTGLTGELFF
TRBV2	18	TRBD1	TRBJ1-5	few	TGTGCCAGCAGTGGTGGGACAGGGGTTTCTCCTAGCAATCAGCCCCAGCATTTT	CASSGGTGVSPSNQPQHF
TRBV9	14	TRBD2	TRBJ2-3	few	TGTGCCAGCAGCGAGGGGACTAGCGTCCATACGCAGTATTTT	CASSEGTSVHTQYF
TRBV28	15	TRBD1	TRBJ1-1	NA	TGTGCCAGCAGTTTGGGGGACAGGGGAAACACTGAAGCTTTCTTT	CASSLGDRGNTEAFF
TRBV28	17	NA	TRBJ2-6	NA	TGTGCCAGCAGTTCTTACAGGGCTTTCTCTGGGGCCAACGTCCTGACTTTC	CASSSYRAFSGANVLTF
TRBV28	12	NA	TRBJ1-5	NA	TGTGCCAGCGGAGGGAGCAATCAGCCCCAGCATTTT	CASGGSNQPQHF
TRBV30	17	TRBD2	TRBJ2-1	NA	TGTGCCTGGAGTGGTGGACTAGCGGGGGCCCTGTTTAATGAGCAGTTCTTC	CAWSGGLAGALFNEQFF
TRBV9	16	TRBD2	TRBJ2-3	NA	TGTGCCAGCAGCGTAGGGTCCGGGGGGGCCGAAGATACGCAGTATTTT	CASSVGSGGAEDTQYF
TRBV28	14	NA	TRBJ2-7	many	TGTGCCAGCAGTTTTGGGGGGAGCTCCTACGAGCAGTACTTC	CASSFGGSSYEQYF
TRBV5-6	14	TRBD1	TRBJ2-3	NA	TGTGCCAGCAGCGCAATGACAGGGGGCGAGACGCAGTATTTT	CASSAMTGGETQYF
TRBV10-3	15	TRBD1	TRBJ1-1	NA	TGTGCCATCTCCAGGGGGGCCCGACAGAACACTGAAGCTTTCTTT	CAISRGARQNTEAFF
TRBV10-1	15	NA	TRBJ1-2	NA	TGCGCCAGCAGTGAGGAGGGCGGGCAATTCTATGGCTACACCTTC	CASSEEGGQFYGYTF
TRBV5-4	16	NA	TRBJ2-6	NA	TGTGCCAGCAGCCCTGGGGGGACAGCTGGGGCCAACGTCCTGACTTTC	CASSPGGTAGANVLTF
TRBV9	16	NA	TRBJ2-5	NA	TGTGCCAGCAGCGTAACAACTAGAGGGGGCCAAGAGACCCAGTACTTC	CASSVTTRGGQETQYF
TRBV28	13	NA	TRBJ2-2	NA	TGTGCCAGCTCGGCGGCTAGCCCCGGAGAGCTGTTTTTT	CASSAASPGELFF